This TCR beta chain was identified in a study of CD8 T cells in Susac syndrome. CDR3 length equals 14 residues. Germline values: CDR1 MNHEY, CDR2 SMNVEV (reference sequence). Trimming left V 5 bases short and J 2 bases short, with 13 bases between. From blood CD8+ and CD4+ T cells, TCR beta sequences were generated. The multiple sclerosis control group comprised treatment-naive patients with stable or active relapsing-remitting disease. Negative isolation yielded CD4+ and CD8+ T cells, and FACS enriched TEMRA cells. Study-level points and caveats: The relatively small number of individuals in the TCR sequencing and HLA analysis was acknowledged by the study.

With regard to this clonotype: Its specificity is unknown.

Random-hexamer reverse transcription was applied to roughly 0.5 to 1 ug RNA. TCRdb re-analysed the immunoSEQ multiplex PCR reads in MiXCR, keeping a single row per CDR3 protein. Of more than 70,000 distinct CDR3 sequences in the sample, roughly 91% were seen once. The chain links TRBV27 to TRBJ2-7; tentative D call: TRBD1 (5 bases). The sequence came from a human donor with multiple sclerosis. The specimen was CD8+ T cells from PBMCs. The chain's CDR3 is CASSPHGAAYEQYF. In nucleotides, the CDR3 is TGTGCCAGCAGTCCTCATGGGGCAGCCTACGAGCAGTACTTC.